This T cell receptor (beta chain) was recovered during a study of cytomegalovirus exposure and HLA in healthy donors. Primers: 60 Vbeta forward and 13 Jbeta reverse. Produced via immunoSEQ multiplex PCR; TCRdb's table is partial and in-frame only. The sample lists some 130,000 clones; 65% to 80% were seen once. The sequence was obtained from a middle-aged man in good health and CMV-seropositive. The specimen sequenced was PBMCs.

CDR3 coding DNA: TGTGCCAGCAGCTCCGGGAGCTCTGGAAACACCATATATTTT. This codes for CASSSGSSGNTIYF. This rearrangement joins TRBV5-4 to TRBJ1-3; D gene ambiguous. CDR1 is SGHNT and CDR2 is YYREEE in the germline V gene (reference sequence). This CDR3 comprises 14 residues. V lost 3 bases and J lost 0, with 7 bases in between.